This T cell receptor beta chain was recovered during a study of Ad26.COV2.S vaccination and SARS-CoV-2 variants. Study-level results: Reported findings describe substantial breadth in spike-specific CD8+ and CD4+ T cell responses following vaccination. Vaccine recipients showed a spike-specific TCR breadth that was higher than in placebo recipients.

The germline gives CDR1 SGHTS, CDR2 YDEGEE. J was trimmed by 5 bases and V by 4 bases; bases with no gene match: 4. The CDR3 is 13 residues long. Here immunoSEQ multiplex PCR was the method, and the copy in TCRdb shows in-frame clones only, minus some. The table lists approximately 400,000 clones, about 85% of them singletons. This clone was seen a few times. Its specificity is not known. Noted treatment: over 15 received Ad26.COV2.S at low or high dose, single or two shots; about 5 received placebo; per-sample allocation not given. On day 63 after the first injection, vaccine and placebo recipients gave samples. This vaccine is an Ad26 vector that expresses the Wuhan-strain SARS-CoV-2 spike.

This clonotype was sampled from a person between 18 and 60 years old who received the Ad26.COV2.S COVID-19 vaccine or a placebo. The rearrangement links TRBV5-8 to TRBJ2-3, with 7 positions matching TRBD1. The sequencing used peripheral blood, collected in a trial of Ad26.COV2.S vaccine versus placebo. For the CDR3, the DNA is TGTGCCAGCAGCAGGGGGCACGGAGATACGCAGTATTTT. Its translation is CASSRGHGDTQYF.